A few counts support the clone carrying this T cell receptor (beta chain). Other DNA sequences in this sample translate to the same CDR3. The authors' processing: Estimates of nucleated cell counts were drawn from the amplification of reference gene primers. TCRdb keeps only in-frame clones here, not all; method: immunoSEQ multiplex PCR. The V and J calls and clone size come from that table; D and trimming were worked out from the DNA. The top ten hold roughly 1.2% of the sample, which has over 300,000 clones, roughly 90% seen once. CDR1 PRHDT and CDR2 FYEKMQ come from the germline V gene (reference sequence). The CDR3 totals 14 residues. The V gene lost 3 bases and the J gene lost 4 bases, with 12 bases spanning the gap. The record originates from a study of blood T cell repertoires in COVID-19. Across the whole study: Specimens from acute and convalescent COVID-19 originated in the United States, Italy and Spain.

The receptor was isolated from a man aged 35 to 55 with acute or convalescent COVID-19. Sample: peripheral blood. The J gene is TRBJ1-1, the V gene TRBV13; possible D gene TRBD1, 6 bases. CDR3: CASSFQGRGTEAFF. CDR3 DNA sequence: TGTGCCAGCAGCTTCCAGGGGAGGGGCACTGAAGCTTTCTTT.